This TCR beta chain comes out of a study of blood T cell repertoires in COVID-19. Study background: Sites in the United States, Italy and Spain provided acute and convalescent COVID-19 samples. The cDNA or gDNA used as material had been derived from T cells, B-cell-depleted T cells, or PBMCs.

The CDR3 sequence is 18 residues long. CDR1 and CDR2 (germline): MRHNA, SNTAGT. Trimming pared 0 bases from V and 1 base from J, leaving 16 bases between. Study processing details: It was from reference gene primer amplification that nucleated cell counts were estimated. Some clones are missing from TCRdb's copy, which holds only in-frame ones; the method was immunoSEQ multiplex PCR. V, J and clone size are those of that table, while D and trimming were read from the DNA. This sample has 150,000 to 180,000 clones, with roughly 83% found just once. The specimen sequenced was peripheral blood. The genes are TRBV6-4 and TRBJ1-3; D not certain. This TCR was recovered from a woman aged 60-75 years with acute or convalescent COVID-19. The CDR3 here is CASSDSINSSPSGNTIYF. The CDR3 DNA follows: TGTGCCAGCAGTGACTCGATAAACAGTTCGCCTTCTGGAAACACCATATATTTT.